This passage covers 6 T cell receptor beta chains from one sample sequenced in a study of beta chain features in type 1 diabetes. Study-wide results and caveats: There was a moderate but significant shortening of TCRB CDR3s in all four CD4+ subsets of Type 1 diabetes patients.

What was sequenced were expressed TCRB transcripts, since all of the isolated RNA had been reverse transcribed. Some clones are missing from TCRdb's copy, which holds only in-frame ones; the method was immunoSEQ multiplex PCR. The sample consists of 300,000 to 400,000 clones, 9.6% of them appearing once. Their antigens are not known. Source material: central memory CD4+ T cells from blood. All receptors derive from a man aged 25 to 45 with type 1 diabetes.

V is TRBV7-2 and J is TRBJ2-5; the match to TRBD1 covers 8 bases. This CDR3 spans 15 amino acids. J was trimmed by 5 bases and V by 4 bases; bases with no gene match: 9. Looked up from germline, CDR1 is SGHTA and CDR2 is FQGNSA. The CDR3 region is CASSSQGAEGETQYF. The CDR3 DNA reads as TGTGCCAGCAGCTCCCAGGGGGCCGAAGGGGAGACCCAGTACTTC.

The chain uses TRBV2 and TRBJ2-1; 14 bases match TRBD2. Germline V lookup: CDR1 SNHLY, CDR2 FYNNEI. The ends lost 6 bases at V and 7 bases at J; junction bases unmatched: 2. The CDR3 is made up of 14 amino acids. Written as DNA, the CDR3 is TGTGCCAGCAGGGGACTAGCGGGAGTGAATGAGCAGTTCTTC. Its translation: CASRGLAGVNEQFF.

This clone was observed a handful of times. The V gene is TRBV7-6, the J gene TRBJ1-5; D gene unclear. This CDR3 comprises 19 residues. V was clipped by 1 base and J by 0 bases, with 19 bases between them. Per the germline V gene, CDR1 is SGHVS and CDR2 is FNYEAQ. The DNA for the CDR3 is TGTGCCAGCAGCTTAGGGGCGGGCAGTGCCGCTTATAGCAATCAGCCCCAGCATTTT. It yields the protein CASSLGAGSAAYSNQPQHF.

In its sample, this clone was seen a few times. V and J are TRBV19 and TRBJ2-7, with D hard to call. V was trimmed by 5 bases and J by 6 bases, leaving 14 bases between them. Germline V gene lookup returns CDR1 LNHDA and CDR2 SQIVND (reference sequence). The CDR3 spans 13 residues. The chain's CDR3 is CASSESIRREQYF. The CDR3 nucleotides are TGTGCCAGTAGTGAGTCTATTCGCCGCGAGCAGTACTTC.

The V and J genes are TRBV7-3 and TRBJ2-5; tentative D call: TRBD2 (7 bases). Between the trimmed V and J ends, which lost 6 bases and 2 bases, there was a span of 16 bases. The CDR3 runs 15 residues. CDR1 and CDR2 from the germline V gene are SGHTA and FQGTGA. CDR3 DNA sequence: TGTGCCAGCAGTCACATACAGGGAGGGCAAGAGACCCAGTACTTC. It is translated as CASSHIQGGQETQYF.

This clone has a count of ten or more. The chain recombines TRBV11-2 with TRBJ2-3; no definite D call. Deletions cut 3 bases from V and 0 bases from J, with 1 base between. Per the germline V gene, CDR1 is SGHAT and CDR2 is FQNNGV. This CDR3 is 12 amino acids long. The CDR3 loop is CASSFSTDTQYF. DNA of the CDR3: TGTGCCAGCAGCTTTAGCACAGATACGCAGTATTTT.